These 17 T cell receptor beta chains share one sample of origin, sequenced in a study of T cells expressing NK-cell markers. TCRdb re-called the 5' RACE reads and shows each CDR3 protein once, DNA omitted. Found here are roughly 350,000 distinct CDR3 sequences; the top ten clones hold 5% to 5.5%. Sample: blood T cells: a sorted CD56 or NKG2C T cell subset, CD4+ or CD8+ T cells, or bulk PBMC T cells (not recorded which). These receptors came from a man aged 18-70 years in good health.

The chain has TRBV14 and TRBJ2-3; TCRdb returns TRBD2, unconfirmable since there is no DNA. The CDR3 loop spans 17 amino acids. Germline CDR1 reads SGHDN; CDR2 reads FVKESK. The CDR3 region is CASSPLAGSLYTDTQYF.

V is TRBV18 and J is TRBJ2-3. This CDR3 is built from 18 residues. Germline assignment: CDR1 KGHSH and CDR2 LQKENI. Here the CDR3 reads CASSPLTSYSSSTDTQYF.

This chain connects TRBV12-3 or TRBV12-4 to TRBJ1-2; TCRdb lists TRBD1, though no DNA is available to test this call. The CDR3 loop spans 13 amino acids. CDR3 amino acids: CASNPRGVYGYTF.

This chain joins TRBV20-1 and TRBJ1-1. This CDR3 is 15 amino acids long. Germline loops: CDR1 DFQATT, CDR2 SNEGSKA (reference sequence). CDR3 sequence: CSARDYRGGGTEAFF.

V is TRBV6-1 and J is TRBJ1-6; TCRdb's assignment of TRBD1 cannot be checked, as there is no DNA. CDR1 and CDR2 from the germline V gene are MNHNS and SASEGT. The length of the CDR3 is 14 residues. The CDR3 sequence: CASSGGAYNSPLHF.

The J gene is TRBJ2-2, the V gene TRBV7-8; the TCRdb call, TRBD1, lacks DNA for checking. There are 14 residues in the CDR3. Germline CDR1 is SGHVS and CDR2 is FQNEAQ. This CDR3 is CASSLDRVAGELFF.

The chain links TRBV7-8 to TRBJ2-3; TCRdb designates TRBD1, a call that cannot be tested without DNA. The CDR3 has 17 amino acids. Germline values: CDR1 SGHVS, CDR2 FQNEAQ. The CDR3 is CASSSDRGPRSTDTQYF.

The V and J genes are TRBV6-2 or TRBV6-3 and TRBJ2-5; the D call of TRBD2 rests on TCRdb alone, since no DNA is present to check it. This CDR3 comprises 14 residues. Germline V gene lookup returns CDR1 MNHEY and CDR2 SVGEGT. The CDR3 loop is CASSYSLAATTQYF.

The chain links TRBV11-2 to TRBJ2-3; as DNA is missing, the TRBD2 call by TCRdb cannot be tested. The CDR3 contains 13 residues. CDR1 is SGHAT and CDR2 is FQNNGV in the germline V gene. The CDR3 loop is CASSLSGGAIQYF.

This sequence joins TRBV24-1 and TRBJ2-1. This CDR3 spans 16 amino acids. The germline V gene encodes CDR1 KGHDR and CDR2 SFDVKD. The CDR3 loop is CATSDTGQDSYNEQFF.

This sequence joins TRBV29-1 and TRBJ2-7; without DNA, the TCRdb call of TRBD1 cannot be checked. CDR3 length: 12 amino acids. Germline values: CDR1 SQVTM, CDR2 ANQGSEA. CDR3 in amino acids: CSVPGPTGEQYF.

The rearrangement uses TRBV2 and TRBJ1-1. This CDR3 is built from 14 residues. Germline V gene sequence: CDR1 SNHLY, CDR2 FYNNEI. The CDR3 here is CAILRGLGNTEAFF.

The genes are TRBV18 and TRBJ2-2; TCRdb indicates TRBD1, and absent DNA this call remains unverified. The CDR3 totals 16 residues. The germline CDR1 and CDR2 sequences are KGHSH and LQKENI. CDR3 sequence reads: CASSPRTGVNTGELFF.

The chain combines TRBV12-3 or TRBV12-4 with TRBJ2-3; TCRdb gives TRBD1 as the D gene, but with no DNA this cannot be confirmed. The CDR3 covers 14 residues. Here the CDR3 reads CASSKGQGIDTQYF.

The chain recombines TRBV6-1 with TRBJ2-1; there is no DNA to check the TCRdb D call of TRBD1. Per germline, CDR1 MNHNS and CDR2 SASEGT. The CDR3 spans 13 residues. The CDR3 loop is CASKKTANNEQFF.

V and J are TRBV19 and TRBJ1-4; absent DNA, TCRdb's TRBD1 call cannot be checked. The CDR3 covers 12 residues. Germline loops: CDR1 LNHDA, CDR2 SQIVND (reference sequence). CDR3 protein: CASSIGGKKLFF.

This sequence joins TRBV27 and TRBJ2-5; lacking DNA, the TRBD2 call made by TCRdb goes unchecked. This CDR3 has 16 residues. Looked up from germline, CDR1 is MNHEY and CDR2 is SMNVEV (reference sequence). This CDR3 is CASKRGGAGREETQYF.